The TCR beta chain under discussion was sequenced for a study of early T cells in non-severe SARS-CoV-2 infection. Study-level information: Chains were unpaired, as sequencing was done on bulk RNA from unsorted whole blood.

A note on this clonotype: What it binds is unknown.

Study-wide points: There was a bias toward anti-spike CD8 responses in VDJdb matching, which missed private and CD4 specificities.

The TCR library protocol was used to attach unique molecular identifiers. These identifiers were attached to individual cDNA molecules. TCRdb called the 5' RACE reads again in MiXCR, with one record for every CDR3 protein. Altogether 80,000 to 95,000 distinct CDR3 sequences are present, 14% being singletons, with the ten largest covering approximately 11%. Material: whole blood. The receptor's source is an adult who was a healthcare worker with PCR-confirmed SARS-CoV-2 infection or an uninfected control (not recorded which).

CDR3: CASTSGTFWPKNIQYF. The CDR3 DNA is TGTGCCAGCACCTCGGGGACATTCTGGCCAAAAAACATTCAGTACTTC. The chain joins TRBV12-3 or TRBV12-4 to TRBJ2-4; tentative D call: TRBD1 (6 bases). Between the trimmed V and J ends, which lost 7 bases and 4 bases, there was a span of 20 bases. The CDR3 loop spans 16 amino acids.